One and the same sample provided the 24 T cell receptor beta chains below, sequenced in a study of regulatory T cells in long-lasting Graves disease. Libraries of TCR beta came from iRepertoire HTBI primers plus Arm-PCR of CDR3 regions. One entry per CDR3 protein, called by TCRdb with MiXCR from the multiplex PCR reads. The table records 400,000 to 450,000 distinct CDR3 sequences, 15% of them present only once. As for time point: newly diagnosed GD, antithyroid drugs for less than 3 months. The TCR library was made from RNA that had been extracted from PBMCs in TRIzol. These records were also assigned to another study, of T cells in Graves' hyperthyroidism and ophthalmopathy.

Sequencing used peripheral blood mononuclear cells (PBMCs), obtained at new diagnosis, from a patient treated with antithyroid drugs. The source of these receptors is a woman in her twenties or thirties with Graves disease.

In this sample, this clonotype turned up many times. The chain recombines TRBV12-3 or TRBV12-4 with TRBJ2-1; D is uncertain. This CDR3 spans 12 amino acids. V dropped 5 bases and J dropped 9 bases, with 11 bases sitting between them. The CDR3 DNA reads as TGTGCCAGCAGTCCTATGAAACCTGAGCAGTTCTTC. It specifies CASSPMKPEQFF.

This clonotype was detected many times. J is TRBJ2-3 and V is TRBV7-3, with D tentatively TRBD2 (7 bases). Trimming stripped 2 bases from V and 6 bases from J, with 15 bases between. This CDR3 contains 15 residues. Germline V gives CDR1 SGHTA, CDR2 FQGTGA. The CDR3 protein is CASSLGGGGRDTQYF. In nucleotides, the CDR3 is TGTGCCAGCAGCTTAGGCGGGGGCGGACGCGATACGCAGTATTTT.

This chain links TRBV27 with TRBJ1-6; TRBD1 agrees at 7 bases. CDR3 length: 15 residues. In germline, CDR1 is MNHEY, CDR2 SMNVEV (reference sequence). Trimming cost V 3 bases and J 7 bases; bases outside gene matches: 6. The CDR3 region has the DNA TGTGCCAGCAGTTTCTCATCGGGACAGAATTCACCCCTCCACTTT. This gives the protein CASSFSSGQNSPLHF.

This clonotype appeared a few times. The chain is built from TRBV4-2 and TRBJ2-1; 12 nucleotides match TRBD2. Trimming at V came to 3 bases and at J to 9 bases, leaving 9 bases not matched to a gene. This CDR3 is 16 amino acids long. Germline lookup yields CDR1 LGHNA and CDR2 YNFKEQ. The CDR3 nucleotides are TGTGCCAGCAGCCAGGAGACTAGCGGGAGATATGGTGAGCAGTTCTTC. This sequence encodes CASSQETSGRYGEQFF.

This clonotype occurred many times. This chain joins TRBV2 and TRBJ2-2; perhaps TRBD2 as D (5 bases). Germline V gene lookup returns CDR1 SNHLY and CDR2 FYNNEI. V was clipped by 6 bases and J by 1 base, with 12 bases between them. The length of the CDR3 is 15 residues. The CDR3 coding sequence is TGTGCCAGCAGACGGGGTCAGAGGAACACCGGGGAGCTGTTTTTT. This sequence encodes CASRRGQRNTGELFF.

This clonotype has more than one count but fewer than ten. The rearrangement joins TRBV3-1 to TRBJ2-7; 8 bases line up with TRBD2. V trimming: 6 bases; J trimming: 6 bases; junction bases outside the gene matches: 13. The length of the CDR3 is 15 residues. Germline V gene sequence: CDR1 LGHDT, CDR2 YNNKEL (reference sequence). The CDR3 sequence: CASRARGTRFSEQYF. In DNA, the CDR3 is TGTGCCAGCAGAGCCAGAGGGACTAGGTTCTCCGAGCAGTACTTC.

This clonotype was seen many times. This rearrangement joins TRBV7-8 to TRBJ1-2; a weak D match, TRBD1 (5 bases). Trimming shortened V by 4 bases and J by 4 bases, and 13 bases separated the two germline ends. This CDR3 has 14 amino acids. Germline V gene lookup returns CDR1 SGHVS and CDR2 FQNEAQ. The CDR3, as DNA: TGTGCCAGCAGCTCGATCCAGGGTCCCTATGGCTACACCTTC. It encodes CASSSIQGPYGYTF.

Note on this clonotype: A far larger clone is one base from this, pointing to a likely read error. The chain employs TRBV29-1 and TRBJ2-7, with TRBD2 matching over 7 bases. V lost 5 bases, J lost 7 bases, and 17 bases stayed unmatched. Germline lookup yields CDR1 SQVTM and CDR2 ANQGSEA. This CDR3 has 15 amino acids. CDR3 loop: CSVPDSSGDHNEQYF. The CDR3 DNA is TGCAGCGTTCCTGACTCCAGCGGGGATCACAATGAGCAGTACTTC.

V usage is TRBV6-1 and J usage is TRBJ1-1, with 8 bases matching TRBD1. The trim removed 6 bases at V and 1 base at J, leaving 4 bases unmatched. The CDR3 consists of 14 residues. The germline V gene has CDR1 MNHNS and CDR2 SASEGT. The CDR3 region is CASRQGTGNTEAFF. CDR3 in DNA: TGTGCCAGCAGACAAGGGACAGGGAACACTGAAGCTTTCTTT.

The count of this clonotype is one. One junction end disagrees with the germline gene, perhaps due to a read error. DNA of the CDR3: TGTGCCAGCAGCCCCGCTAGCTGGAAAAGTTCCCCCTACGGGCAGTACTTC. It codes for CASSPASWKSSPYGQYF. J is TRBJ2-7 and V is TRBV13; D possibly corresponds to TRBD2 (5 bases). This CDR3 has 17 amino acids. Germline CDR1 and CDR2: PRHDT and FYEKMQ (reference sequence).

This clonotype was recorded at least ten times. The chain carries TRBV6-2 or TRBV6-3 and TRBJ2-7, with 13 bases identical to TRBD2. From germline, CDR1 is MNHEY and CDR2 SVGEGT. The CDR3 length is 15 residues. Losses at the gene ends were 5 bases for V and 1 base for J; bases not matched to a gene: 2. In DNA form, the CDR3 reads TGTGCCAGCAGTCGGACTAGCGGGAGTTCCTACGAGCAGTACTTC. Residues: CASSRTSGSSYEQYF.

The chain has TRBV2 and TRBJ1-2; perhaps TRBD1 as D (5 bases). The CDR3 covers 12 residues. Germline V lookup: CDR1 SNHLY, CDR2 FYNNEI. Trimming removed 7 bases from V and 5 bases from J, with 11 bases in between. Here the CDR3 DNA reads TGTGCCAGCATGGGGGGGGGATATGGCTACACCTTC. This sequence encodes CASMGGGYGYTF.

This clonotype has only a few counts. The chain uses TRBV6-9 and TRBJ1-2; weak D call: TRBD1 (5 bases). V lost 3 bases to trimming and J lost 1 base, with 15 bases between them. Germline V CDR1 and CDR2: MNHGY, SVAAGI. CDR3 length: 16 amino acids. CDR3 in DNA: TGTGCCAGCAGTTACTCGAAGAGGGGATTTAACTATGGCTACACCTTC. Its protein product is CASSYSKRGFNYGYTF.

This clonotype turned up a few times. This sequence joins TRBV12-5 and TRBJ2-1; possible D gene TRBD2, 5 bases. There are 15 residues in the CDR3. V lost 0 bases and J 5 bases, leaving 11 bases between the germline ends. The V gene's germline CDR1 is LGHNT and CDR2 FRNRAP. The CDR3 is CASGLVLAGHNEQFF. CDR3 sequence (DNA): TGTGCTAGTGGTTTGGTGCTAGCTGGCCACAATGAGCAGTTCTTC.

This clonotype was counted only a few times. The chain uses TRBV13 and TRBJ2-7; the match to TRBD2 covers 7 bases. The ends lost 6 bases at V and 2 bases at J; junction bases unmatched: 25. From germline, CDR1 is PRHDT and CDR2 FYEKMQ (reference sequence). This CDR3 is built from 20 residues. The CDR3 region has the DNA TGTGCCAGCAGTGAAGCCCCGAATGCCAGGCTAGCGGCAGTTGCCTACGAGCAGTACTTC. Translating it yields CASSEAPNARLAAVAYEQYF.

This sequence joins TRBV29-1 and TRBJ2-5; 9 bases map to TRBD2. Germline CDR1 reads SQVTM; CDR2 reads ANQGSEA. V shed 6 bases, J shed 4 bases, and the junction held 3 bases outside the gene matches. This CDR3 contains 12 residues. CDR3 sequence: CSVVAGVETQYF. For the CDR3, the DNA is TGCAGCGTAGTAGCGGGAGTAGAGACCCAGTACTTC.

This clonotype was recorded many times. The chain joins TRBV7-3 to TRBJ2-3; 8 bases agree with TRBD1. Trimming at V came to 5 bases and at J to 2 bases, leaving 3 bases not matched to a gene. The germline V gene has CDR1 SGHTA and CDR2 FQGTGA. The CDR3 consists of 14 residues. CDR3 in DNA: TGTGCCAGCAGCCTGACAGGGGACACAGATACGCAGTATTTT. It translates to CASSLTGDTDTQYF.

This clonotype has a count of ten or more. The CDR3 nucleotides are TGTGCCAGCAGCGTCCTGGGACGGGGCTACAATGAGCAGTTCTTC. Translated, it gives CASSVLGRGYNEQFF. The chain is built from TRBV9 and TRBJ2-1; D is perhaps TRBD1 or TRBD2 (5 bases each). The CDR3 totals 15 residues. Trimming stripped 2 bases from V and 3 bases from J, with 12 bases between. Germline V gene lookup returns CDR1 SGDLS and CDR2 YYNGEE.

The chain links TRBV28 to TRBJ1-1; D call uncertain. With 7 bases removed from V and 7 bases from J, the gap between germline ends came to 10 bases. The CDR3 length is 11 residues. Germline CDR1 MDHEN, CDR2 SYDVKM. The CDR3 protein is CASTMEREAFF. The CDR3 DNA reads TGTGCCAGCACGATGGAGCGTGAAGCTTTCTTT.

V usage is TRBV6-9 and J usage is TRBJ1-5, with 8 bases lining up with TRBD1. The CDR3 extends over 15 amino acids. Trimming took 5 bases from V and 9 from J; bases not matched to a gene: 12. Germline V gene lookup returns CDR1 MNHGY and CDR2 SVAAGI. The DNA of the CDR3 is TGTGCCAGCAGTGAATGGACAGGGACGGGACGGCCCCAGCATTTT. Its translation: CASSEWTGTGRPQHF.

The table lists this clonotype with a few counts. The chain has TRBV20-1 and TRBJ2-1; D uncertain. Trimming removed 4 bases from V and 9 bases from J, with 10 bases in between. The germline V gene has CDR1 DFQATT and CDR2 SNEGSKA (reference sequence). CDR3 length: 11 amino acids. The CDR3 bases are TGCAGTGCTAATACTTTGGGTGAGCAGTTCTTC. It specifies CSANTLGEQFF.

There are many counts of this clonotype. The chain combines TRBV30 with TRBJ1-2; 9 bases fit TRBD1. CDR1 GTSNPN and CDR2 SVGIG come from the germline V gene (reference sequence). This CDR3 has 15 amino acids. V gave up 3 bases and J gave up 6 bases; unmatched junction bases: 11. In nucleotides, the CDR3 is TGTGCCTGGAGAACTACAGGGGGCGGAGTGAATGGCTACACCTTC. Residues: CAWRTTGGGVNGYTF. The full variable domain, with the rest looked up from reference TRBV30 and TRBJ1-2, is SQTIHQWPATLVQPVGSPLSLECTVEGTSNPNLYWYRQAAGRGLQLLFYSVGIGQISSEVPQNLSASRPQDRQFILSSKKLLLSDSGFYLCAWRTTGGGVNGYTFGSGTRLTVV.

The sample holds many counts of this clonotype. The chain is built from TRBV20-1 and TRBJ2-1; the match to TRBD2 covers 7 bases. This CDR3 is 20 amino acids long. Germline V gene data show CDR1 as DFQATT and CDR2 as SNEGSKA (reference sequence). The V segment lost 2 bases and the J segment 1 base; nucleotides outside the gene matches: 20. The CDR3 DNA follows: TGCAGTGCTAGAAAACACCTTCTGTTGCCTAGCGGCCCATCCTACAATGAGCAGTTCTTC. Translating gives CSARKHLLLPSGPSYNEQFF.

A note on this clonotype: Possible read error: a much larger clone is one base away. V and J are TRBV27 and TRBJ2-3; no definite D call. The J call could be wrong; TRBJ1-1 is a better fit for the DNA end. CDR1 MNHEY and CDR2 SMNVEV come from the germline V gene (reference sequence). The CDR3 consists of 14 residues. CDR3 in amino acids: CATARGTLSTEAFF. The CDR3 DNA sequence: TGTGCCACCGCCCGTGGCACTTTGAGCACTGAAGCTTTCTTT.